These T cell receptor beta chains were read from a single sample in a study of OX40 agonist ivuxolimab in advanced cancers. Produced via immunoSEQ multiplex PCR; TCRdb's table is partial and in-frame only. In the table there are tens of thousands of clones, around nine tenths of which are singletons. The sequences come from CD4+ or CD8+ T cells sorted from blood, collected in a trial of the OX40 agonist ivuxolimab. The source of these receptors is an adult with an advanced solid tumor such as melanoma, head and neck, liver or kidney cancer. Each CDR3 is given without its conserved first and last residue. Fields, in order: V gene, J gene, CDR3 protein.

>TRBV6-6|TRBJ1-3
ASSPQGVSGNTIY
>TRBV7-8|TRBJ2-1
ASRLTTSGDYNEQF
>TRBV7-2|TRBJ1-2
ASSRQLDSGYT
>TRBV6-6|TRBJ2-1
ASSSGGFYNEQF
>TRBV7-9|TRBJ2-7
ASSLGEGPAAAYEQY
>TRBV19|TRBJ1-1
ATSDRGLDTEAF
>TRBV10-3|TRBJ1-5
AISESRDQPQH
>TRBV10-2|TRBJ1-1
ASSPQGPNTEAF
>TRBV7-2|TRBJ2-7
ASSLDRGRWSSYEQY
>TRBV4-1|TRBJ1-5
ASSQEGNSNQPQH
>TRBV7-2|TRBJ2-3
ASSFVSGTSTDTQY
>TRBV11-3|TRBJ2-7
ASSLATQTGQQY
>TRBV5-1|TRBJ2-1
ASSLIGTSNYNEQF